Following are 29 T cell receptor beta chains from one sample sequenced in a study of blood T cell repertoires in COVID-19. Generated by immunoSEQ multiplex PCR, the TCRdb table keeps only in-frame clones and is missing some. The data contain about 90,000 clones, around 88% of them singletons. The sample was peripheral blood. All receptors come from a man older than 75 with acute or convalescent COVID-19.

V and J are TRBV6-2 or TRBV6-3 and TRBJ2-3, with D possibly matching TRBD2 (6 bases). Deletions cut 1 base from V and 0 bases from J, with 11 bases between. The CDR3 consists of 16 residues. Germline V gene sequence: CDR1 MNHEY, CDR2 SVGEGT. For the CDR3, the DNA is TGTGCCAGCAGTTACTTTACGGGGGAAAGCACAGATACGCAGTATTTT. Protein sequence: CASSYFTGESTDTQYF.

V is TRBV7-2 and J is TRBJ2-7; TRBD2 agrees at 9 bases. The CDR3 loop spans 14 amino acids. After removal of 2 bases from V and 4 bases from J, the junction contained 3 bases not matched to a gene. CDR1 and CDR2 from the germline V gene are SGHTA and FQGNSA. CDR3 amino acids: CASSLSSGKYEQYF. The CDR3 DNA is TGTGCCAGCAGCTTATCTAGCGGGAAATACGAGCAGTACTTC. Based on the CDR3 plus reference TRBV7-2 and TRBJ2-7, the full variable domain is GAGVSQSPSNKVTEKGKDVELRCDPISGHTALYWYRQSLGQGLEFLIYFQGNSAPDKSGLPSDRFSAERTGGSVSTLTIQRTQQEDSAVYLCASSLSSGKYEQYFGPGTRLTVT.

This sequence joins TRBV5-1 and TRBJ1-4; D might be TRBD1 (5 bases). Between the trimmed V and J ends, which lost 0 bases and 3 bases, there was a span of 9 bases. Per the germline V gene, CDR1 is SGHRS and CDR2 is YFSETQ. The CDR3 runs 15 residues. The CDR3 DNA sequence: TGCGCCAGCAGCTTGGTAGGGGAGGCTAATGAAAAACTGTTTTTT. Protein sequence: CASSLVGEANEKLFF.

The chain's CDR3 is CASSTRRGSDQPQHF. The CDR3 nucleotides read TGTGCCAGTAGTACCAGAAGAGGGTCTGATCAGCCCCAGCATTTT. The rearrangement links TRBV19 to TRBJ1-5; D unclear. With 4 bases removed from V and 5 bases from J, the gap between germline ends came to 15 bases. Germline lookup yields CDR1 LNHDA and CDR2 SQIVND (reference sequence). CDR3 length: 15 residues.

This chain uses TRBV7-9 with TRBJ1-2; 9 positions agree with TRBD1. V was pared by 5 bases and J by 6 bases, with 10 bases of the junction left unmatched. Germline V gives CDR1 SEHNR, CDR2 FQNEAQ (reference sequence). CDR3 length: 15 amino acids. CDR3 DNA sequence: TGTGCCAGCAGCCAGCTAGACAGGGGGTTAGATGGCTACACCTTC. It is translated as CASSQLDRGLDGYTF.

The chain uses TRBV5-6 and TRBJ1-1; D remains ambiguous. From germline, CDR1 is SGHDT and CDR2 YYEEEE. The CDR3 is made up of 14 amino acids. V gave up 1 base and J gave up 0 bases, with 7 bases separating them. The CDR3 loop reads CASSLLAMNTEAFF. The CDR3 DNA reads TGTGCCAGCAGCTTGCTAGCCATGAACACTGAAGCTTTCTTT.

The rearrangement links TRBV7-2 to TRBJ1-3; the match to TRBD1 covers 9 bases. V lost 3 bases, J lost 0 bases, and 0 bases stayed unmatched. Germline V CDR1 and CDR2: SGHTA, FQGNSA. The CDR3 spans 15 residues. This CDR3 reads CASSLTGGSGNTIYF. CDR3 DNA: TGTGCCAGCAGCTTGACAGGGGGCTCTGGAAACACCATATATTTT.

V usage is TRBV6-5 and J usage is TRBJ2-5; 12 bases are a match to TRBD2. The CDR3 is made up of 14 amino acids. V lost 4 bases to trimming and J lost 4 bases; unmatched junction nucleotides: 1. From germline, CDR1 is MNHEY and CDR2 SVGAGI. The CDR3 nucleotides read TGTGCCAGCAGTTCGACTAGCGGGAGAGAGACCCAGTACTTC. It yields the protein CASSSTSGRETQYF.

CDR3 amino acids: CASRDSGRGETQYF. The CDR3 coding sequence is TGTGCCAGCCGGGATAGCGGGAGAGGAGAGACCCAGTACTTC. The chain carries TRBV14 and TRBJ2-5, with 9 bases lining up with TRBD2. The CDR3 has 14 residues. V dropped 8 bases and J dropped 4; count of bases not matched to a gene: 8. In germline, CDR1 is SGHDN, CDR2 FVKESK.

The chain joins TRBV28 to TRBJ2-7; possibly TRBD1 for D (6 bases). The CDR3 is 14 residues long. Germline V CDR1 and CDR2: MDHEN, SYDVKM. Trimming stripped 6 bases from V and 2 bases from J, with 14 bases between. Here the CDR3 reads CASRKTGNAYEQYF. CDR3 nucleotides: TGTGCCAGCAGAAAGACAGGAAATGCCTACGAGCAGTACTTC.

The CDR3 here is CASNPHRRAYNSPLHF. The CDR3 region has the DNA TGTGCCAGCAACCCACACCGGAGGGCCTATAATTCACCCCTCCACTTT. The V gene is TRBV6-4, the J gene TRBJ1-6; D is undetermined. The CDR3 is 16 amino acids. Trimming removed 7 bases from V and 2 bases from J, with 15 bases in between. Germline V CDR1 and CDR2: MRHNA, SNTAGT.

This chain links TRBV27 with TRBJ2-2, with 10 nucleotides matching TRBD2. Trimming took 3 bases from V and 6 from J; bases not matched to a gene: 13. This CDR3 is built from 18 residues. Germline V gives CDR1 MNHEY, CDR2 SMNVEV (reference sequence). CDR3 sequence: CASSFLAGASSGAGELFF. The CDR3 DNA reads as TGTGCCAGCAGTTTTCTAGCGGGAGCATCCTCGGGGGCCGGGGAGCTGTTTTTT.

This sequence joins TRBV9 and TRBJ2-5; a possible D gene is TRBD2 (6 bases). Between the trimmed V and J ends, which lost 3 bases and 2 bases, there was a span of 8 bases. CDR3 length: 13 residues. Germline-derived CDR1 and CDR2 are SGDLS and YYNGEE. CDR3 protein: CASSGTMQETQYF. CDR3 in DNA: TGTGCCAGCAGCGGGACTATGCAAGAGACCCAGTACTTC.

The chain recombines TRBV5-5 with TRBJ2-1, with 10 bases aligning to TRBD1. This CDR3 is 13 amino acids long. Germline V gene lookup returns CDR1 SGHKS and CDR2 YYEKEE (reference sequence). V trimming: 0 bases; J trimming: 9 bases; junction bases outside the gene matches: 0. The CDR3 sequence is CASSLGTGGEQFF. The CDR3 nucleotides read TGTGCCAGCAGCTTGGGGACAGGGGGTGAGCAGTTCTTC.

The gene calls are TRBV7-2 and TRBJ2-7; 13 nucleotides line up with TRBD2. Trimming cost V 1 base and J 5 bases; bases outside gene matches: 11. Per germline, CDR1 SGHTA and CDR2 FQGNSA. The CDR3 sequence is 18 residues long. The CDR3 DNA sequence: TGTGCCAGCAGCTTAGGATTAGGACTAGCGGGAGAAGGGGACGAGCAGTACTTC. Protein sequence: CASSLGLGLAGEGDEQYF.

This chain uses TRBV15 with TRBJ2-6; the match to TRBD2 covers 7 bases. CDR1 LNHNV and CDR2 YYDKDF come from the germline V gene (reference sequence). The CDR3 runs 20 residues. V was pared by 1 base and J by 0 bases, with 12 bases of the junction left unmatched. The CDR3 nucleotides read TGTGCCACCAGCAGAGGAGGCCAACTAGCGTCTTACTCTGGGGCCAACGTCCTGACTTTC. Its protein is CATSRGGQLASYSGANVLTF.

This rearrangement joins TRBV19 to TRBJ2-2; TRBD2 aligns across 8 bases. Trimming took 5 bases from V and 0 from J; bases not matched to a gene: 2. The CDR3 runs to 15 residues. Per germline, CDR1 LNHDA and CDR2 SQIVND (reference sequence). The CDR3 protein is CASSLLAANTGELFF. CDR3 in DNA: TGTGCCAGTAGTCTACTAGCGGCGAACACCGGGGAGCTGTTTTTT.

CDR3 nucleotide sequence: TGTGCCAGTAAGCGGGGGGACTACAATGAGCAGTTCTTC. Translated: CASKRGDYNEQFF. The chain links TRBV6-5 to TRBJ2-1, with TRBD2 matching over 9 bases. The V gene end was trimmed by 9 bases and the J gene end by 3 bases; junction bases not matched to a gene: 3. The CDR3 covers 13 residues. Germline loops: CDR1 MNHEY, CDR2 SVGAGI.

This chain connects TRBV9 to TRBJ2-1, with D possibly being TRBD2 (5 bases). The CDR3 is 15 amino acids. Germline CDR1 and CDR2: SGDLS and YYNGEE. Trimming took 4 bases from V and 7 from J, leaving 18 bases between them. The CDR3 sequence is CASSPRLAARNEQFF. For the CDR3, the DNA is TGTGCCAGCAGCCCCCGCCTAGCAGCTAGGAATGAGCAGTTCTTC.

This clone was observed a single time. This rearrangement joins TRBV28 to TRBJ2-7, with 10 positions matching TRBD1. The CDR3 totals 15 residues. J gave up 2 bases and V 5 bases, and 6 bases lay outside the gene matches. CDR1 and CDR2 (germline): MDHEN, SYDVKM. CDR3 amino acids: CASSGGTGATYEQYF. DNA of the CDR3: TGTGCCAGCAGTGGGGGGACAGGGGCGACCTACGAGCAGTACTTC.

The chain recombines TRBV9 with TRBJ1-1; 7 nucleotides line up with TRBD1. CDR1 and CDR2 from the germline V gene are SGDLS and YYNGEE. After removal of 1 base from V and 4 bases from J, the junction contained 7 bases not matched to a gene. This CDR3 comprises 15 residues. CDR3 in DNA: TGTGCCAGCAGCGTAAGGGCAGGGGGAGTCACTGAAGCTTTCTTT. Its protein product is CASSVRAGGVTEAFF.

V usage is TRBV7-9 and J usage is TRBJ2-7, with 11 bases aligning to TRBD1. The CDR3 consists of 17 residues. CDR1 SEHNR and CDR2 FQNEAQ come from the germline V gene (reference sequence). J was trimmed by 2 bases and V by 2 bases; bases with no gene match: 8. CDR3 sequence: CASSLNGQGASTYEQYF. The CDR3 DNA sequence: TGTGCCAGCAGCTTAAATGGACAGGGGGCTTCTACCTACGAGCAGTACTTC.

The gene calls are TRBV19 and TRBJ1-5; tentative D call: TRBD1 (5 bases). V gave up 3 bases and J gave up 2 bases, with 11 bases separating them. Germline CDR1 and CDR2: LNHDA and SQIVND (reference sequence). The CDR3 has 15 residues. The CDR3 is CASSIQLGGNQPQHF. DNA for the CDR3: TGTGCCAGTAGTATTCAGCTAGGGGGCAATCAGCCCCAGCATTTT.

The chain employs TRBV6-5 and TRBJ2-5; 11 bases fit TRBD1. After removal of 6 bases from V and 5 bases from J, the junction contained 8 bases not matched to a gene. The CDR3 is 15 residues long. Germline V CDR1 and CDR2: MNHEY, SVGAGI. In nucleotides, the CDR3 is TGTGCCAGCAGCAAGGACAGGGGGCGTGGGGAGACCCAGTACTTC. It encodes CASSKDRGRGETQYF.

This chain joins TRBV6-5 and TRBJ1-2; tentative D call: TRBD1 (5 bases). Trimming took 7 bases from V and 1 from J, leaving 13 bases between them. This CDR3 is 14 amino acids long. Germline CDR1 MNHEY, CDR2 SVGAGI. The CDR3 loop reads CASTKGVVNYGYTF. CDR3 in DNA: TGTGCCAGCACTAAAGGGGTGGTTAACTATGGCTACACCTTC.

The gene calls are TRBV7-6 and TRBJ2-5, with 7 bases matching TRBD2. The CDR3 sequence is 15 residues long. Trimming removed 5 bases from V and 2 bases from J; junction bases left unmatched: 8. Germline values: CDR1 SGHVS, CDR2 FNYEAQ. CDR3 loop: CASSREGGSQETQYF. For the CDR3, the DNA is TGTGCCAGCAGCCGCGAGGGCGGGAGTCAAGAGACCCAGTACTTC.

The V gene is TRBV29-1, the J gene TRBJ1-1; TRBD1 aligns across 8 bases. From germline, CDR1 is SQVTM and CDR2 ANQGSEA. This CDR3 is 14 amino acids long. With 4 bases clipped from V and 4 bases from J, the junction kept 8 bases outside the gene matches. As DNA, the CDR3 is TGCAGCGTTGTTCCAGGGGGCAGTAGCACTGAAGCTTTCTTT. Amino acid sequence: CSVVPGGSSTEAFF.

The chain links TRBV11-2 to TRBJ2-1; a weak D match, TRBD2 (6 bases). This CDR3 spans 14 amino acids. Germline CDR1 and CDR2: SGHAT and FQNNGV. The V and J ends lost 0 bases and 7 bases respectively, with 10 bases between them. CDR3 coding DNA: TGTGCCAGCAGCTTAGAGCCTAGCGAAAATGAGCAGTTCTTC. Translated, it gives CASSLEPSENEQFF.

The rearrangement uses TRBV7-8 and TRBJ1-2; the match to TRBD1 covers 8 bases. Germline V lookup: CDR1 SGHVS, CDR2 FQNEAQ. The CDR3 loop spans 13 amino acids. Unmatched junction bases numbered 1, after V lost 4 bases and J lost 3 bases. CDR3 residues: CASSSGQDYGYTF. The CDR3 region has the DNA TGTGCCAGCAGCTCGGGACAGGACTATGGCTACACCTTC.